One T cell receptor (beta chain) is described in this entry. Antigen specificity is unknown. TCRdb keeps only in-frame clones here, not all; method: immunoSEQ multiplex PCR. The table has about 2.4 million clones, approximately 92% seen once. CDR1 is LGHNA and CDR2 is YSLEER in the germline V gene. This CDR3 comprises 15 residues. After removal of 4 bases from V and 2 bases from J, the junction contained 8 bases not matched to a gene. These data come from a study of shared clonotypes between healthy human individuals. Study details: The plates for each donor numbered three CD4 naive, three CD4 memory, two CD8 naive and one CD8 memory. Study-level findings and limits: In the sorted subsets, rarefaction showed sequencing was incomplete despite large depth. Across subsets, estimated richness was generally greater for naive than for memory populations.

This receptor was obtained from a young man in good health. The sequenced sample was naive CD4+ T cells sorted from blood. Subset of the sample: CD45RA+ positively selected. The chain uses TRBV4-3 and TRBJ2-7; 7 nucleotides align to TRBD2. The CDR3 loop is CASSPRGAGPYEQYF. The CDR3 DNA follows: TGCGCCAGCAGCCCACGGGGAGCGGGACCCTACGAGCAGTACTTC.